This T cell receptor beta chain originates from a study of long-term antiretroviral therapy in people with HIV. Overall study: It was about a decade before the 2015 immediate-ART recommendation that the earliest samples were taken.

Survey-level resolution applied to immunoSEQ assay v3.0. Clones were read by immunoSEQ multiplex PCR, and TCRdb kept only the in-frame ones, dropping some. Of around 25,000 clones in the sample, 85% were seen once. The CDR3 loop spans 13 amino acids. Germline CDR1 MNHNS, CDR2 SASEGT. The V segment lost 6 bases and the J segment 9 bases; nucleotides outside the gene matches: 5. Clinicians in the United States treated all participants with HIV. The material sequenced was unsorted PBMCs, taken 2.3 years after starting antiretroviral therapy. The origin of this receptor is a middle-aged man with HIV. The rearrangement uses TRBV6-1 and TRBJ1-1, with 12 bases that match TRBD1. For the CDR3, the DNA is TGTGCCAGCAGATTAGGGACAGGGGGCCAAGCTTTCTTT. Residues: CASRLGTGGQAFF.